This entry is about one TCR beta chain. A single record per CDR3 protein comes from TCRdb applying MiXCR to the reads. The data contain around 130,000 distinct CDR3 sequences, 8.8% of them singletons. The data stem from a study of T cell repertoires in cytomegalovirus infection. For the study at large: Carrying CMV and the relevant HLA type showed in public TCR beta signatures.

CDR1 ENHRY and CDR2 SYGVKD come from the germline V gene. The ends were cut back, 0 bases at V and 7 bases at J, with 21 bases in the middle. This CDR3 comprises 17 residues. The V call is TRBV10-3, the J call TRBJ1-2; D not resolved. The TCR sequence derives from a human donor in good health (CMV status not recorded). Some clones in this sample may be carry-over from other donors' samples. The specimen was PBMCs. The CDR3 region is CAISESWQVAPIRGYTF. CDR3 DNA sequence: TGTGCCATCAGTGAGTCTTGGCAGGTCGCTCCGATTCGTGGCTACACCTTC.